A single sample gave rise to the 7 T cell receptor beta chains below, sequenced in a study of CD8 T cells in Susac syndrome. RNA, at roughly 0.45 to 1 ug, was reverse transcribed with random hexamers. One entry per CDR3 protein, called by TCRdb with MiXCR from the immunoSEQ multiplex PCR reads. The sample records about 130,000 distinct CDR3 sequences, about 95% being singletons. The sequencing input was CD8+ T cells from PBMCs. Every receptor here comes from a human donor with Susac syndrome.

The chain combines TRBV28 with TRBJ2-1; D gene uncertain. V was clipped by 5 bases and J by 0 bases, with 11 bases between them. The CDR3 totals 15 residues. Germline V gene sequence: CDR1 MDHEN, CDR2 SYDVKM. This CDR3 reads CASSPTGPSYNEQFF. The CDR3 coding sequence is TGTGCCAGCAGTCCAACCGGCCCCTCCTACAATGAGCAGTTCTTC.

The gene calls are TRBV5-1 and TRBJ1-5; D unresolved. The CDR3 length is 14 residues. Germline V CDR1 and CDR2: SGHRS, YFSETQ. V was trimmed by 0 bases and J by 5 bases, leaving 9 bases between them. This chain's CDR3 is CASSLGGEDQPQHF. The CDR3 nucleotides read TGCGCCAGCAGCTTGGGCGGTGAGGATCAGCCCCAGCATTTT.

The V and J genes are TRBV29-1 and TRBJ2-7, with unresolved D. This CDR3 contains 13 residues. Germline loops: CDR1 SQVTM, CDR2 ANQGSEA. The V gene lost 7 bases and the J gene lost 7 bases, with 20 bases spanning the gap. The CDR3 DNA follows: TGCAGCGCCGTGGGCACGTCGGCGGATGAGCAGTACTTC. Translation: CSAVGTSADEQYF.

The chain is built from TRBV7-2 and TRBJ2-5, with D maybe TRBD2 (5 bases). Germline CDR1 and CDR2: SGHTA and FQGNSA. V shed 4 bases and J shed 5 bases, with 14 bases lying between them. The CDR3 spans 14 residues. CDR3: CASSYTRTEETQYF. The CDR3 region has the DNA TGTGCCAGCAGCTATACTAGGACGGAGGAGACCCAGTACTTC.

The chain uses TRBV27 and TRBJ1-1, with 7 bases that match TRBD1. Germline values: CDR1 MNHEY, CDR2 SMNVEV (reference sequence). V shed 5 bases and J 5 bases; nucleotides not matched to a gene: 2. The CDR3 totals 12 residues. The CDR3 sequence is CASSPDRTEAFF. The CDR3 region has the DNA TGTGCCAGCAGTCCGGACAGGACTGAAGCTTTCTTT.

The chain uses TRBV6-1 and TRBJ1-4; D is uncertain. V gave up 2 bases and J gave up 5 bases, with 18 bases separating them. This CDR3 comprises 17 residues. The germline V gene encodes CDR1 MNHNS and CDR2 SASEGT. CDR3 DNA sequence: TGTGCCAGCAGTGAACCCGAGATCCCCACGGAAAATGAAAAACTGTTTTTT. Protein sequence: CASSEPEIPTENEKLFF.

The chain employs TRBV7-9 and TRBJ1-5; the D is unclear. Trimming shortened V by 8 bases and J by 6 bases, and 17 bases separated the two germline ends. The germline gives CDR1 SEHNR, CDR2 FQNEAQ (reference sequence). This CDR3 contains 14 residues. DNA for the CDR3: TGTGCCAGCCCCGTTAGAGCAAGCTGTCAGCCCCAGCATTTT. It is translated as CASPVRASCQPQHF. The variable domain in full, completed from reference TRBV7-9 and TRBJ1-5, reads DTGVSQNPRHKITKRGQNVTFRCDPISEHNRLYWYRQTLGQGPEFLTYFQNEAQLEKSRLLSDRFSAERPKGSFSTLEIQRTEQGDSAMYLCASPVRASCQPQHFGDGTRLSIL.